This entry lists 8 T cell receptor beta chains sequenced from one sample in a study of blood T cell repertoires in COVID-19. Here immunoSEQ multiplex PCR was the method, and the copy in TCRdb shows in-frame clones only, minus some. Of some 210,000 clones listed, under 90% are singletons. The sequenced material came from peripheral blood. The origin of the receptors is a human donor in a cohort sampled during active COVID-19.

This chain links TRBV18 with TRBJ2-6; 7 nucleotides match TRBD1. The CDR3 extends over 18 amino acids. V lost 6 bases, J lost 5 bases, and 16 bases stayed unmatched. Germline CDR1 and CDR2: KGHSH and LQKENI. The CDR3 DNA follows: TGTGCCAGCTCCCTCATGCGGCAGGGGGTAAATTGGGCCAACGTCCTGACTTTC. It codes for CASSLMRQGVNWANVLTF.

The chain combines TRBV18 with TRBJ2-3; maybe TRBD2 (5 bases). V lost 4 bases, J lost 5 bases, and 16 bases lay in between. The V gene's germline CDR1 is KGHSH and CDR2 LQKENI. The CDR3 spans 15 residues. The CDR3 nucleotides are TGTGCCAGCTCACTATCTAGCCCCCCTGGAGATACGCAGTATTTT. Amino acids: CASSLSSPPGDTQYF.

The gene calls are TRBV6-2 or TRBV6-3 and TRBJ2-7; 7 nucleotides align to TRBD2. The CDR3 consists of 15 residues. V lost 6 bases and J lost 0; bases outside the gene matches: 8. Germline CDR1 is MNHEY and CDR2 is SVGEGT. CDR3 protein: CASSTLALSSYEQYF. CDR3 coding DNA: TGTGCCAGCAGCACACTAGCGCTGAGCTCCTACGAGCAGTACTTC.

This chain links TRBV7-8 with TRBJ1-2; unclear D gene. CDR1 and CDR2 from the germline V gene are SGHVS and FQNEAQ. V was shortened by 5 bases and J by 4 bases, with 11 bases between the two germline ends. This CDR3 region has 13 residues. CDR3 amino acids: CASSHEQFYGYTF. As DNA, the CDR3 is TGTGCCAGCAGCCACGAGCAATTCTATGGCTACACCTTC.

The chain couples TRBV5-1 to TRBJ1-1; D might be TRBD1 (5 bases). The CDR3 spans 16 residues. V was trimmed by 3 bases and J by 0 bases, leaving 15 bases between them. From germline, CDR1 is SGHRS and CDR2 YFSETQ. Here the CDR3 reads CASSSAPHRLNTEAFF. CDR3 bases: TGCGCCAGCAGCTCAGCACCGCACAGGTTGAACACTGAAGCTTTCTTT.

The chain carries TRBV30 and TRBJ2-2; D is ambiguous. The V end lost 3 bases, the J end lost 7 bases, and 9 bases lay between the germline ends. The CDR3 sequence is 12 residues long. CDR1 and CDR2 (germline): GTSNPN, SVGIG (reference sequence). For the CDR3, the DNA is TGTGCCTGGAGCATCGGGTTCGGGGAGCTGTTTTTT. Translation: CAWSIGFGELFF. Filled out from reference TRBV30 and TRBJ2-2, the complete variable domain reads SQTIHQWPATLVQPVGSPLSLECTVEGTSNPNLYWYRQAAGRGLQLLFYSVGIGQISSEVPQNLSASRPQDRQFILSSKKLLLSDSGFYLCAWSIGFGELFFGEGSRLTVL.

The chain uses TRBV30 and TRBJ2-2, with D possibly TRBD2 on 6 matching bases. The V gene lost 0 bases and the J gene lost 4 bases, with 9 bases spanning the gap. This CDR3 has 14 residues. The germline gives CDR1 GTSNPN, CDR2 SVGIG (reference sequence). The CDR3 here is CAWSVLAATGELFF. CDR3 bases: TGTGCCTGGAGTGTACTAGCAGCCACCGGGGAGCTGTTTTTT.

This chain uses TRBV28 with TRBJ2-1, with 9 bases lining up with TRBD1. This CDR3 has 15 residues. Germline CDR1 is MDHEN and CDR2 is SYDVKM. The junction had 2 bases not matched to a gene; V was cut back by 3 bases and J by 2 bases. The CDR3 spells CASSFHRGPYNEQFF. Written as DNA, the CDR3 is TGTGCCAGCAGTTTCCACAGGGGGCCCTACAATGAGCAGTTCTTC.